This T cell receptor (beta chain) was sequenced during a study of response to subunit inactivated influenza vaccine. Study-wide findings and caveats: Authors suggested seasonal influenza vaccinations each recruit few new T cells.

The CDR3 is 16 amino acids. V shed 5 bases and J 2 bases; nucleotides not matched to a gene: 4. CDR1 and CDR2 from the germline V gene are KGHDR and SFDVKD. A single record per CDR3 protein comes from TCRdb applying MiXCR to the RT-PCR reads. Of some 520,000 distinct CDR3 sequences in the sample, about 15% were seen once. As concerns this clonotype: Antigen: not known.

The TCR sequence derives from a man aged 45-69 years who received an inactivated influenza vaccine. The sequenced sample was CD4+ T cells sorted from PBMCs, obtained around 25 months after vaccination. The chain recombines TRBV24-1 with TRBJ2-3; 12 nucleotides match TRBD2. CDR3 region: CATSGRTSGTTDTQYF. In DNA, the CDR3 is TGTGCCACCAGTGGTAGGACTAGCGGGACCACAGATACGCAGTATTTT.